The T cell receptor (beta chain) described here comes from a study of CD8+CD57+ T cells in acquired aplastic anemia listed by TCRdb under 2018. Looking at the study overall: Extracted DNA from sorted CD4+ and CD8+ cells averaged approximately 3 ug, ranging from about 0.18 to 27.4 ug. An average of approximately 9.8 million reads for CD4+ cells and 12 million or so reads for CD8+ cells was obtained from healthy donor samples. Paper-wide results and their limitations: Although roughly 29 CD8+ CDR3 sequences were shared by patients and controls, these sequences appeared highly expressed in patients and within the immunodominant clones of patients. No significant difference in CD8+ Simpson's diversity was found between patients and healthy controls (P=0.060).

Genomic DNA was used as template for profiling of TCR beta VDJ combinations and CDR3 sequences. An Illumina HiSeq 2000 was used for TCR repertoire sequencing. The study's own analysis went as follows. Repertoires were assessed using TRBV/TRBJ rearrangement plots, CDR3 size and DJ length profiles, and Simpson's diversity index. The immunodominant clone was defined as the most abundant DNA sequence in deep sequencing data. CDR3 amino acid sequences were screened for sharing across subjects and compared with published repertoires and the VDJdb database. Clones were called with MiXCR by TCRdb after fastp trimmed the public reads at Q25, and only in-frame beta chains were retained. Merged by CDR3 protein, the rows form single entries marked with the most common genes and DNA. For this entry, the V and J calls and clone size follow TCRdb and not the study's own pipeline. The sample table shows about 81,000 distinct CDR3 sequences, and about half are seen once. The biggest ten clones account for approximately 61% of the sample.

In the study, sorted CD4+ and CD8+ blood T cells from patients with severe aplastic anemia and from healthy subjects underwent deep sequencing of TCR repertoires. Ficoll-Paque density gradient centrifugation was used to isolate peripheral blood mononuclear cells. Before DNA was extracted, CD4+ and CD8+ T cells were sorted using either FACS or magnetic beads. For this clonotype: The antigen it binds to is not known. Germline and junction disagree at one end, which may indicate a read error.

The origin of this receptor is a human donor in good health, serving as a control. Sequencing used sorted CD4+, CD8+, or CD8+CD57+ T cells (not recorded which) from PBMCs.

The DNA reads as follows: TGCGCGAGCAGTGTGGCTAGCGGCTACAATGAGCAGTTCTTC. Its translation is CASSVASGYNEQFF. The chain uses TRBV10-2 and TRBJ2-1; 7 bases in the junction line up with TRBD2. For CDR1 and CDR2, the germline V gene lists WSHSY and SAAADI. Spanning cysteine to phenylalanine, the CDR3 consists of 14 amino acids. Just the 42-base CDR3 DNA is kept, in frame starting at base 1.